This T cell receptor (beta chain) was identified during a study of a mutant IDH1 vaccine in newly diagnosed glioma. V dropped 3 bases and J dropped 8 bases, with 13 bases sitting between them. Per germline, CDR1 SGHAT and CDR2 FQNNGV. CDR3 length: 14 residues. This clone was observed once. Its antigen is not identified. As for time point: week 11, during vaccination. With topical imiquimod, each dose of the vaccine consisted of 300 ug of mutant IDH1 20-mer peptide. The donor cohort comprised cases of new WHO grade 3 or 4 IDH1-mutant, ATRX-lost astrocytoma. The method was immunoSEQ multiplex PCR; TCRdb's version includes in-frame clones alone and lacks a portion of them. The sample gives about 40,000 clones, around 84% of which show up once; over 2% is in the top ten.

This chain links TRBV11-2 with TRBJ2-2; possibly TRBD2 for D (5 bases). Source: PBMCs, taken from a glioma patient whose treatment included an IDH1 peptide vaccine. This TCR derives from a man aged 35 to 55 with glioma. The CDR3 reads CASSLQRRTGELFF. CDR3 nucleotides: TGTGCCAGCAGCTTGCAGCGGCGGACTGGGGAGCTGTTTTTT.